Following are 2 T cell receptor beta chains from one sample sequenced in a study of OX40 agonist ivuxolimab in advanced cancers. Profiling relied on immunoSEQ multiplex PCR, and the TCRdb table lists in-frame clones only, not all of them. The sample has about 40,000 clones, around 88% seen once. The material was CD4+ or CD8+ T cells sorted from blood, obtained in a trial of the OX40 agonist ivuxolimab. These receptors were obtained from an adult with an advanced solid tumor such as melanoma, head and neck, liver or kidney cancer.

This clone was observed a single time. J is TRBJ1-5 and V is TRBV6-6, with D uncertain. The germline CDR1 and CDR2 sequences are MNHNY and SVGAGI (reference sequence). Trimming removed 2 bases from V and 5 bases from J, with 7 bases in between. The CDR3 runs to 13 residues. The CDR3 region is CASSYDNDQPQHF. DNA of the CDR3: TGTGCCAGCAGTTACGACAACGATCAGCCCCAGCATTTT.

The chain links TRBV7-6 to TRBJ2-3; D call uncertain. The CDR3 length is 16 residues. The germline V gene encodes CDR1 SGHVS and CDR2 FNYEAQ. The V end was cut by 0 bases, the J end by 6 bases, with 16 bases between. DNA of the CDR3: TGTGCCAGCAGCTTAGCCATAGACTTTAGGGCGGATACGCAGTATTTT. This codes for CASSLAIDFRADTQYF.